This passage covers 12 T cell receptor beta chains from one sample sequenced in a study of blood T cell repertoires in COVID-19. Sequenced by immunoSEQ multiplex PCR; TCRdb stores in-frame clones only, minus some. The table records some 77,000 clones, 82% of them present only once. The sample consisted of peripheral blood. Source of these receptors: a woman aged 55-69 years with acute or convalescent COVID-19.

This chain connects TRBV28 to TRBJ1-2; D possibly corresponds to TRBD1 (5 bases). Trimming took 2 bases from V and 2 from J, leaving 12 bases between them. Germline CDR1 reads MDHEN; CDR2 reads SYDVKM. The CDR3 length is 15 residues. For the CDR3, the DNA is TGTGCCAGCAGTTTAGACAGTCGAAGGAACTATGGCTACACCTTC. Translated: CASSLDSRRNYGYTF.

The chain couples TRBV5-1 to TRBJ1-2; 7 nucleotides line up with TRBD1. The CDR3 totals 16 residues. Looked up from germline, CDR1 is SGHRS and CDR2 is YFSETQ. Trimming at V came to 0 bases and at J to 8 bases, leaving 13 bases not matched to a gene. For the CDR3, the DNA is TGCGCCAGCAGCTTGGCCGGAGGGGCAGGGGGATACGGCTACACCTTC. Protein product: CASSLAGGAGGYGYTF.

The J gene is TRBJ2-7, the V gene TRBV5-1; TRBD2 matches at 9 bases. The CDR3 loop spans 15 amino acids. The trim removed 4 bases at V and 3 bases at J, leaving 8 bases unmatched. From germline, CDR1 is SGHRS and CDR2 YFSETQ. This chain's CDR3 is CASSPRSGSRYEQYF. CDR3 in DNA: TGCGCCAGCAGCCCTCGTAGCGGGAGCCGCTACGAGCAGTACTTC.

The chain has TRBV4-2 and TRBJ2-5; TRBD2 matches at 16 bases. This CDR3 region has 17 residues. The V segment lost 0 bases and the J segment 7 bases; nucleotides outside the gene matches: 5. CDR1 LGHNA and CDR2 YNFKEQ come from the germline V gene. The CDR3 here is CASSQDPGTSGRGTQYF. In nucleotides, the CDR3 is TGTGCCAGCAGCCAAGATCCCGGGACTAGCGGGAGGGGGACCCAGTACTTC.

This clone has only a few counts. The CDR3 protein is CATSDWGDTGELFF. As DNA, the CDR3 is TGTGCCACCAGTGATTGGGGGGACACCGGGGAGCTGTTTTTT. The chain recombines TRBV24-1 with TRBJ2-2; possibly TRBD2 for D (6 bases). Trimming shortened V by 2 bases and J by 3 bases, and 6 bases separated the two germline ends. Germline assignment: CDR1 KGHDR and CDR2 SFDVKD. The CDR3 has 14 residues.

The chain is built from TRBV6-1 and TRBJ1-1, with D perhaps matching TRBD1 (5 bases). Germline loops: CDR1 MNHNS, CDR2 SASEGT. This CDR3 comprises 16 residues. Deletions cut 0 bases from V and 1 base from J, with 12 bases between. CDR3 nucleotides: TGTGCCAGCAGTGAAGCGTACAGGTTGACGAACACTGAAGCTTTCTTT. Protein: CASSEAYRLTNTEAFF.

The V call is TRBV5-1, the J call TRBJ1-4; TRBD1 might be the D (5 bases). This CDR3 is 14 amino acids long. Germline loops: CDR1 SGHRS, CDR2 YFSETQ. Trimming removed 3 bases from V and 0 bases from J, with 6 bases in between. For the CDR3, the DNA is TGCGCCAGCAGCTGGGGCTCAACTAATGAAAAACTGTTTTTT. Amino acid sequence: CASSWGSTNEKLFF.

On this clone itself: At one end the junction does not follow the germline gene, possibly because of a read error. CDR3 nucleotide sequence: TGTGCCAGCGGATTCCTAGGGGACAGAACTTTC. Its protein product is CASGFLGDRTF. This chain joins TRBV12-3 or TRBV12-4 and TRBJ1-2, with 7 positions matching TRBD1. The CDR3 has 11 amino acids.

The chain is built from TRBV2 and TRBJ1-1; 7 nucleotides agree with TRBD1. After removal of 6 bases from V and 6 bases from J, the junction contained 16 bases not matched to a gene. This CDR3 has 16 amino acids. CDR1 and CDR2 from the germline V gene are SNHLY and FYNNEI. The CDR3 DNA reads TGTGCCAGCAGAAGACAGGGTGCGGGCCCAAATGCTGAAGCTTTCTTT. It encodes CASRRQGAGPNAEAFF.

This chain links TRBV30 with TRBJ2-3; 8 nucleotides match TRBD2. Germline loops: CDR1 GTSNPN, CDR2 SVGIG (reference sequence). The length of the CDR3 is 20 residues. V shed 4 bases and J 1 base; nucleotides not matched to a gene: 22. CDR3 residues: CAWTRRDRAGSGGGTDTQYF. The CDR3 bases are TGTGCCTGGACCAGACGGGATAGAGCGGGCAGCGGGGGCGGCACAGATACGCAGTATTTT.

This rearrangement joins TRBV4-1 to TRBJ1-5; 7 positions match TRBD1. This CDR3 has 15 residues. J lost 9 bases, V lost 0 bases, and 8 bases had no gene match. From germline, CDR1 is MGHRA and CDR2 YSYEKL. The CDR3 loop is CASSQDQGRGTPQHF. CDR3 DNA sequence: TGCGCCAGCAGCCAAGATCAGGGCAGGGGGACGCCCCAGCATTTT.

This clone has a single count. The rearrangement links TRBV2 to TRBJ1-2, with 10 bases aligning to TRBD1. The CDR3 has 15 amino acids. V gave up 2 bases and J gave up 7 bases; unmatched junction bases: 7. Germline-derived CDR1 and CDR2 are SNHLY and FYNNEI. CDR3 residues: CASSETRTGGFGYTF. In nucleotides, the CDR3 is TGTGCCAGCAGTGAAACAAGGACAGGGGGTTTTGGCTACACCTTC.